This TCR beta chain was identified during a study of blood T cell repertoires in COVID-19. Study-level background: The United States, Italy and Spain were the sources of the acute and convalescent COVID-19 samples. PBMCs, B-cell-depleted T cells, or T cells provided the cDNA or gDNA that made up the material.

The CDR3 extends over 13 amino acids. Per germline, CDR1 GTSNPN and CDR2 SVGIG (reference sequence). The V end lost 0 bases, the J end lost 6 bases, and 12 bases lay between the germline ends. Sequenced by immunoSEQ multiplex PCR; TCRdb stores in-frame clones only, minus some. The sample holds 150,000 or so clones, about 85% seen once. The chain recombines TRBV30 with TRBJ2-7, with D possibly matching TRBD1 (5 bases). This receptor was obtained from a man aged 70-80 years who had recovered from COVID-19. Sequenced sample: peripheral blood. The CDR3 region is CAWSVREGAEQYF. In DNA, the CDR3 is TGTGCCTGGAGTGTACGAGAAGGGGCCGAGCAGTACTTC.